The 27 T cell receptor beta chains listed next were all sequenced from one sample in a study of regulatory T cells in long-lasting Graves disease. For TCR beta, libraries came from iRepertoire HTBI primers and Arm-PCR of CDR3 regions. TCRdb analysed the multiplex PCR reads with MiXCR anew, one entry per CDR3 protein. The sample holds around 300,000 distinct CDR3 sequences; around 20% are singletons and the top ten take about 56%. The sample's time point: persistent/refractory GD, antithyroid drugs over 5 years with positive TRAb. The authors made the TCR library using RNA they extracted from PBMCs. The sequenced sample was peripheral blood mononuclear cells (PBMCs), obtained when the disease was refractory, from a patient treated with antithyroid drugs. The source of these receptors is a female donor with Graves disease.

This clonotype was counted a few times. V and J are TRBV6-9 and TRBJ2-7; D remains unclear. Trimming stripped 2 bases from V and 0 bases from J, with 8 bases between. CDR3 length: 14 amino acids. Germline CDR1 MNHGY, CDR2 SVAAGI. The CDR3 reads CASSYSLSSYEQYF. CDR3 DNA sequence: TGTGCCAGCAGTTATAGCTTGAGCTCCTACGAGCAGTACTTC.

The CDR3 sequence is CASSLAFNSQIQYF. The CDR3, as DNA: TGTGCCAGCAGCTTAGCGTTTAATAGTCAGATTCAGTACTTC. The chain combines TRBV11-1 with TRBJ2-4; D unclear. The germline gives CDR1 SGHAT, CDR2 FQDESV (reference sequence). The CDR3 has 14 residues. V was cut by 0 bases and J by 10 bases, with 13 bases left in between.

The V gene is TRBV5-5, the J gene TRBJ1-5; D is ambiguous. The V end lost 4 bases, the J end lost 6 bases, and 11 bases lay between the germline ends. CDR3 length: 13 amino acids. Per germline, CDR1 SGHKS and CDR2 YYEKEE (reference sequence). The CDR3 here is CASSPDTFQPQHF. The CDR3 nucleotides are TGTGCCAGCAGCCCCGACACGTTTCAGCCCCAGCATTTT. Combining the CDR3 with reference TRBV5-5 and TRBJ1-5 gives the whole variable domain DAGVTQSPTHLIKTRGQQVTLRCSPISGHKSVSWYQQVLGQGPQFIFQYYEKEERGRGNFPDRFSARQFPNYSSELNVNALLLGDSALYLCASSPDTFQPQHFGDGTRLSIL.

The V and J genes are TRBV15 and TRBJ2-2, with no clear D. The CDR3 contains 13 residues. Germline lookup yields CDR1 LNHNV and CDR2 YYDKDF (reference sequence). Between the trimmed V and J ends, which lost 3 bases and 5 bases, there was a span of 7 bases. The CDR3 loop reads CATSRGKTGELFF. CDR3 DNA: TGTGCCACCAGCAGGGGGAAAACCGGGGAGCTGTTTTTT.

This clonotype showed up many times. The DNA for the CDR3 is TGTGCCAGCAGCCGGGACCCGGGCTATGGCTACACCTTC. Translated: CASSRDPGYGYTF. The chain couples TRBV12-3 or TRBV12-4 to TRBJ1-2, with D possibly matching TRBD1 (5 bases). This CDR3 is built from 13 residues. V was pared by 6 bases and J by 4 bases, with 12 bases between.

This clonotype has at least ten counts. The chain is built from TRBV28 and TRBJ1-4; 10 bases are shared with TRBD1. The J segment lost 5 bases and the V segment lost 6 bases, leaving 3 bases of the junction unmatched. The germline CDR1 and CDR2 sequences are MDHEN and SYDVKM. This CDR3 region has 14 residues. The DNA of the CDR3 is TGTGCCAGCAGCCGGGACAGGGGAAATGAAAAACTGTTTTTT. Encoded protein: CASSRDRGNEKLFF.

This clonotype was detected ten times or more. The chain joins TRBV15 to TRBJ1-2; D is possibly TRBD1 (5 bases). Germline-derived CDR1 and CDR2 are LNHNV and YYDKDF (reference sequence). The ends were cut back, 0 bases at V and 8 bases at J, with 13 bases in the middle. The CDR3 runs 14 residues. The DNA of the CDR3 is TGTGCCACCAGCAGAGATACACAGGTAGCGGGCTACACCTTC. It encodes CATSRDTQVAGYTF.

This clonotype has only a few counts. This rearrangement joins TRBV7-9 to TRBJ2-5, with TRBD2 identical over 12 bases. Matching the DNA end better, TRBJ2-1 makes the J call doubtful. The CDR3 consists of 16 residues. Germline loops: CDR1 SEHNR, CDR2 FQNEAQ (reference sequence). CDR3 loop: CASSASTSGSYNEQFF. The CDR3 DNA reads as TGTGCCAGCAGCGCGTCGACTAGCGGGAGTTACAATGAGCAGTTCTTC.

Ten or more counts support this clonotype. The V gene is TRBV24-1, the J gene TRBJ1-5, with D tentatively TRBD1 (5 bases). CDR3 length equals 16 residues. V gave up 5 bases and J gave up 0 bases, with 13 bases separating them. Germline V gene sequence: CDR1 KGHDR, CDR2 SFDVKD. In nucleotides, the CDR3 is TGTGCCACCAGTGTCCTTGGACACACTAGCAATCAGCCCCAGCATTTT. This encodes CATSVLGHTSNQPQHF.

This clonotype was seen many times. The genes are TRBV7-2 and TRBJ2-2; D remains unclear. Looked up from germline, CDR1 is SGHTA and CDR2 is FQGNSA. The CDR3 sequence is 15 residues long. Trimming shortened V by 1 base and J by 6 bases, and 12 bases separated the two germline ends. CDR3 in DNA: TGTGCCAGCAGCTTAGACCCGACTCTTCCCGGGGAGCTGTTTTTT. This gives the protein CASSLDPTLPGELFF.

At least ten counts were recorded for this clonotype. The chain combines TRBV11-2 with TRBJ1-2; D is undetermined. Germline CDR1 and CDR2: SGHAT and FQNNGV. V gave up 1 base and J gave up 1 base, with 7 bases separating them. This CDR3 contains 14 residues. CDR3 nucleotide sequence: TGTGCCAGCAGCTTAGTACGGATTAACTATGGCTACACCTTC. It is translated as CASSLVRINYGYTF.

V is TRBV7-9 and J is TRBJ2-3; a possible D gene is TRBD2 (5 bases). Germline values: CDR1 SEHNR, CDR2 FQNEAQ (reference sequence). V was shortened by 5 bases and J by 1 base, with 19 bases between the two germline ends. This CDR3 has 17 residues. The CDR3 sequence: CASSPPEGGIGTDTQYF. CDR3 coding DNA: TGTGCCAGCAGCCCCCCTGAGGGCGGCATTGGCACAGATACGCAGTATTTT.

To note about this clonotype: A read error is possible here, since a much larger clone lies one base away. J is TRBJ1-1 and V is TRBV7-9, with no clear D. This CDR3 is built from 13 residues. Trimming cost V 7 bases and J 1 base, with 10 bases left between them. Germline lookup yields CDR1 SEHNR and CDR2 FQNEAQ (reference sequence). As DNA, the CDR3 is TGTGCCAGCACCGAAGCATCGAACACTGAAGCTTTCTTT. Protein sequence: CASTEASNTEAFF.

The V gene is TRBV6-2 or TRBV6-3, the J gene TRBJ2-7; TRBD1 matches at 8 bases. The ends lost 4 bases at V and 2 bases at J; junction bases unmatched: 10. There are 16 residues in the CDR3. The germline gives CDR1 MNHEY, CDR2 SVGEGT. CDR3 sequence: CASSSEDRVVAYEQYF. The CDR3 region has the DNA TGTGCCAGCAGTTCCGAGGACAGGGTGGTTGCCTACGAGCAGTACTTC.

This clonotype was observed a few times. The chain couples TRBV5-1 to TRBJ2-1; 11 bases are a match to TRBD2. V was pared by 2 bases and J by 6 bases, with 4 bases of the junction left unmatched. Germline CDR1 reads SGHRS; CDR2 reads YFSETQ. The CDR3 totals 15 residues. CDR3 protein: CASSFSGRAGNEQFF. The DNA of the CDR3 is TGCGCCAGCAGCTTTAGCGGGAGGGCCGGCAATGAGCAGTTCTTC.

V gene TRBV4-1 combines with J gene TRBJ2-3; no clear D gene. CDR1 is MGHRA, CDR2 YSYEKL, per germline. The ends were cut back, 8 bases at V and 0 bases at J, with 12 bases in the middle. The CDR3 consists of 14 residues. CDR3 in DNA: TGCGCCAGCGGCCCGACGGCTAGCACAGATACGCAGTATTTT. This codes for CASGPTASTDTQYF.

This clonotype was observed many times. The chain joins TRBV12-3 or TRBV12-4 to TRBJ2-7; D tentatively fits TRBD1 or TRBD2 (5 bases each). This CDR3 comprises 14 residues. V lost 3 bases to trimming and J lost 3 bases, with 12 bases between them. The CDR3: CASSLDEGNYEQYF. The CDR3 DNA sequence: TGTGCCAGCAGTTTGGACGAGGGGAACTACGAGCAGTACTTC.

The rearrangement uses TRBV19 and TRBJ2-7, with D possibly matching TRBD1 (6 bases). The CDR3 extends over 14 amino acids. With 9 bases removed from V and 3 bases from J, the gap between germline ends came to 18 bases. Germline loops: CDR1 LNHDA, CDR2 SQIVND (reference sequence). CDR3 protein: CARVQQGNNYEQYF. The CDR3 DNA sequence: TGTGCCAGAGTACAACAGGGAAATAACTACGAGCAGTACTTC.

This clonotype was observed many times. The rearrangement links TRBV12-5 to TRBJ2-7, with 9 nucleotides matching TRBD2. The CDR3 consists of 16 residues. J gave up 0 bases and V 7 bases, and 10 bases lay outside the gene matches. Germline V gene sequence: CDR1 LGHNT, CDR2 FRNRAP. The CDR3 DNA reads TGTGCTAGTGTTACCAAACTAGCGGGCCCCTCCTACGAGCAGTACTTC. It codes for CASVTKLAGPSYEQYF.

This clonotype was seen only a few times. The chain couples TRBV20-1 to TRBJ2-1; the match to TRBD2 covers 13 bases. The CDR3 is 13 residues long. V lost 3 bases, J lost 7 bases, and 0 bases stayed unmatched. The germline gives CDR1 DFQATT, CDR2 SNEGSKA (reference sequence). The CDR3 loop is CSARTSGRNEQFF. For the CDR3, the DNA is TGCAGTGCTAGGACTAGCGGGAGGAATGAGCAGTTCTTC.

This clonotype has at least ten counts. The genes are TRBV3-1 and TRBJ1-1; D possibly corresponds to TRBD1 (5 bases). Germline V CDR1 and CDR2: LGHDT, YNNKEL (reference sequence). CDR3 size: 14 residues. Trimming removed 0 bases from V and 4 bases from J, with 9 bases in between. This CDR3 is CASSQDGGSTEAFF. As DNA, the CDR3 is TGTGCCAGCAGCCAAGACGGGGGTAGCACTGAAGCTTTCTTT. Variable domain in full (rest from reference TRBV3-1 and TRBJ1-1): DTAVSQTPKYLVTQMGNDKSIKCEQNLGHDTMYWYKQDSKKFLKIMFSYNNKELIINETVPNRFSPKSPDKAHLNLHINSLELGDSAVYFCASSQDGGSTEAFFGQGTRLTVV.

This clonotype was observed a few times. This chain uses TRBV7-2 with TRBJ2-6, with 8 positions matching TRBD1. The CDR3 runs to 16 residues. Germline loops: CDR1 SGHTA, CDR2 FQGNSA. Trimming took 2 bases from V and 3 from J; bases not matched to a gene: 3. DNA of the CDR3: TGTGCCAGCAGCTTACAGGGGGCGGGTGGGGCCAACGTCCTGACTTTC. Its translation: CASSLQGAGGANVLTF.

This clonotype was observed a few times. This chain links TRBV10-2 with TRBJ1-1; D is uncertain. V was pared by 0 bases and J by 0 bases, with 11 bases between. This CDR3 contains 16 residues. The germline V gene has CDR1 WSHSY and CDR2 SAAADI. In nucleotides, the CDR3 is TGCGCCAGCAGTGAGTCGATGGGGAACGTGAACACTGAAGCTTTCTTT. It is translated as CASSESMGNVNTEAFF.

This clonotype was counted ten times or more. Written as DNA, the CDR3 is TGTGCCAGCAGAAAACCCACCTACGAGCAGTACTTC. It encodes CASRKPTYEQYF. The genes are TRBV28 and TRBJ2-7; the D is unclear. Per germline, CDR1 MDHEN and CDR2 SYDVKM. V gave up 6 bases and J gave up 2 bases, with 8 bases separating them. This CDR3 region has 12 residues.

This clonotype was detected only a few times. The V call is TRBV29-1, the J call TRBJ1-1, with a weak D call TRBD1 (5 bases). This CDR3 contains 13 residues. Per germline, CDR1 SQVTM and CDR2 ANQGSEA. V was clipped by 2 bases and J by 4 bases, with 11 bases between them. This chain's CDR3 is CSVERGGGTEAFF. CDR3 in DNA: TGCAGCGTTGAAAGGGGCGGGGGCACTGAAGCTTTCTTT.

The chain uses TRBV6-2 or TRBV6-3 and TRBJ2-7; D possibly corresponds to TRBD1 (6 bases). Germline CDR1 and CDR2: MNHEY and SVGEGT. The V and J ends lost 7 bases and 7 bases respectively, with 23 bases between them. This CDR3 is built from 15 residues. This CDR3 is CASMRMSQGPGEQYF. DNA of the CDR3: TGTGCCAGCATGCGAATGAGTCAGGGGCCGGGGGAGCAGTACTTC.

This clonotype was seen ten or more times. The chain uses TRBV11-2 and TRBJ2-5; D gene uncertain. The CDR3 runs 13 residues. V was cut by 5 bases and J by 5 bases, with 12 bases left in between. In germline, CDR1 is SGHAT, CDR2 FQNNGV. CDR3 in amino acids: CASSSENWETQYF. The CDR3 DNA is TGTGCCAGCAGCAGCGAGAATTGGGAGACCCAGTACTTC.